A single sample is the source of the 32 T cell receptor beta chains below, sequenced in a study of T cell repertoires in cytomegalovirus infection. A single record per CDR3 protein comes from TCRdb applying MiXCR to the reads. The sample includes over 150,000 distinct CDR3 sequences, about a sixth of them seen just once. Sequencing was carried out using CD8+ T cells from PBMCs. The receptors originated from a human donor in good health (CMV status not recorded). Some clones in this sample may be carry-over from other donors' samples.

CDR3 amino acids: CASSYSQTSGGARETQYF. The CDR3 DNA follows: TGTGCCAGCAGTTACTCCCAGACTAGCGGGGGGGCCCGGGAGACCCAGTACTTC. V is TRBV6-2 or TRBV6-3 and J is TRBJ2-5; TRBD2 aligns across 14 bases. The V segment lost 0 bases and the J segment 5 bases; nucleotides outside the gene matches: 8. The CDR3 loop spans 18 amino acids. Germline CDR1 MNHEY, CDR2 SVGEGT.

This chain uses TRBV20-1 with TRBJ2-2; D is uncertain. The germline gives CDR1 DFQATT, CDR2 SNEGSKA (reference sequence). This CDR3 region has 14 residues. Trimming stripped 0 bases from V and 2 bases from J, with 7 bases between. CDR3 protein: CSARDYYNTGELFF. In DNA, the CDR3 is TGCAGTGCTAGAGATTATTATAACACCGGGGAGCTGTTTTTT.

This clonotype turned up a few times. This rearrangement joins TRBV5-6 to TRBJ2-1; TRBD1 agrees at 8 bases. With V trimmed by 4 bases and J by 1 base, 7 bases remained unmatched. CDR3 length: 16 residues. Germline assignment: CDR1 SGHDT and CDR2 YYEEEE. The CDR3 region is CASSPQGGLSYNEQFF. In DNA, the CDR3 is TGTGCCAGCAGCCCACAGGGGGGTCTTTCCTACAATGAGCAGTTCTTC.

V gene TRBV7-6 combines with J gene TRBJ2-1, with 11 bases fitting TRBD2. The ends lost 3 bases at V and 4 bases at J; junction bases unmatched: 8. The germline gives CDR1 SGHVS, CDR2 FNYEAQ. CDR3 length equals 17 residues. The CDR3 loop is CASSLDTSGGLYNEQFF. The CDR3 coding sequence is TGTGCCAGCAGCTTGGATACTAGCGGGGGCCTGTACAATGAGCAGTTCTTC. The full variable domain, with the rest looked up from reference TRBV7-6 and TRBJ2-1, is GAGVSQSPRYKVTKRGQDVALRCDPISGHVSLYWYRQALGQGPEFLTYFNYEAQQDKSGLPNDRFSAERPEGSISTLTIQRTEQRDSAMYRCASSLDTSGGLYNEQFFGPGTRLTVL.

The chain couples TRBV6-5 to TRBJ1-4; perhaps TRBD1 as D (5 bases). Germline CDR1 and CDR2: MNHEY and SVGAGI. The V end lost 5 bases, the J end lost 4 bases, and 14 bases lay between the germline ends. The CDR3 sequence is 15 residues long. The CDR3 sequence: CASSPTGTNNEKLFF. For the CDR3, the DNA is TGTGCCAGCAGTCCCACCGGGACCAATAATGAAAAACTGTTTTTT.

The rearrangement uses TRBV11-2 and TRBJ1-2; 7 bases line up with TRBD1. After removal of 5 bases from V and 2 bases from J, the junction contained 5 bases not matched to a gene. Germline V lookup: CDR1 SGHAT, CDR2 FQNNGV. CDR3 length: 14 residues. DNA of the CDR3: TGTGCCAGCAGCCTATCACAGGGGAACTATGGCTACACCTTC. Protein sequence: CASSLSQGNYGYTF.

V is TRBV15 and J is TRBJ2-3, with TRBD1 matching 7 bases. With 1 base clipped from V and 3 bases from J, the junction kept 4 bases outside the gene matches. This CDR3 comprises 15 residues. The germline CDR1 and CDR2 sequences are LNHNV and YYDKDF (reference sequence). The CDR3 region has the DNA TGTGCCACCAGCAGAGGGACGGGACAGACAGATACGCAGTATTTT. Amino acid sequence: CATSRGTGQTDTQYF.

A remark on this clonotype: This may be a read error: a much more frequent sequence differs by one nucleotide. The rearrangement links TRBV6-5 to TRBJ2-5, with D possibly matching TRBD2 (7 bases). The germline CDR1 and CDR2 sequences are MNHEY and SVGAGI. CDR3 length: 15 amino acids. The CDR3 nucleotides are TGTGCCCGCAGTTGGGGAGGGGGTAGAGGGGAGACCCAGTACTTC. Protein sequence: CARSWGGGRGETQYF.

This clonotype was counted a few times. V gene TRBV12-3 or TRBV12-4 combines with J gene TRBJ2-7, with TRBD2 identical over 7 bases. The CDR3 is 14 amino acids. The junction had 5 bases not matched to a gene; V was cut back by 6 bases and J by 0 bases. The CDR3 sequence: CASSTGTNSYEQYF. DNA for the CDR3: TGTGCCAGCAGCACCGGGACTAACTCCTACGAGCAGTACTTC.

The gene calls are TRBV20-1 and TRBJ1-5, with 7 bases identical to TRBD1. Germline CDR1 and CDR2: DFQATT and SNEGSKA (reference sequence). V trimming: 6 bases; J trimming: 1 base; junction bases outside the gene matches: 6. The CDR3 contains 14 residues. The CDR3 is CSATTGVSNQPQHF. CDR3 coding DNA: TGCAGTGCAACTACAGGGGTGAGCAATCAGCCCCAGCATTTT.

This clonotype was found many times. The chain is built from TRBV7-9 and TRBJ2-1, with D uncertain. V lost 7 bases to trimming and J lost 5 bases, with 12 bases between them. Germline V gives CDR1 SEHNR, CDR2 FQNEAQ (reference sequence). There are 13 residues in the CDR3. CDR3 nucleotides: TGTGCCAGCATGGTAGTAGTGGACAATGAGCAGTTCTTC. This gives the protein CASMVVVDNEQFF.

This chain links TRBV5-6 with TRBJ1-5; D unresolved. V dropped 4 bases and J dropped 0 bases, with 8 bases sitting between them. The CDR3 has 14 amino acids. Germline assignment: CDR1 SGHDT and CDR2 YYEEEE. The CDR3 DNA sequence: TGTGCCAGCAGCCCCTATTATAGCAATCAGCCCCAGCATTTT. Protein product: CASSPYYSNQPQHF.

V gene TRBV12-3 or TRBV12-4 combines with J gene TRBJ2-7; possible D gene TRBD1, 6 bases. This CDR3 contains 14 residues. V lost 6 bases and J lost 5, with 17 bases in between. The CDR3 DNA reads as TGTGCCAGCAGCCACAGGGTGATAATTGACGAGCAGTACTTC. It specifies CASSHRVIIDEQYF.

Regarding this clonotype: One base away lies a much larger clone, so this may be a sequencing read error. This rearrangement joins TRBV28 to TRBJ1-1; D gene ambiguous. The germline gives CDR1 MDHEN, CDR2 SYDVKM. Trimming pared 5 bases from V and 4 bases from J, leaving 11 bases between. There are 13 residues in the CDR3. DNA for the CDR3: TGTGCCAGCAGTCTAAAGGGTGCCACTGAAGCTTTCTTT. Its protein product is CASSLKGATEAFF.

This clonotype was counted ten times or more. This rearrangement joins TRBV4-3 to TRBJ2-1, with 11 bases aligning to TRBD2. Germline-derived CDR1 and CDR2 are LGHNA and YSLEER. Losses at the gene ends were 0 bases for V and 0 bases for J; bases not matched to a gene: 10. This CDR3 comprises 20 residues. The CDR3 nucleotides are TGCGCCAGCAGCCAAGATCGTCCGGCTAGCGGGGGGTACTCCTACAATGAGCAGTTCTTC. Translated, it gives CASSQDRPASGGYSYNEQFF.

This rearrangement joins TRBV20-1 to TRBJ1-5, with TRBD1 matching 7 bases. The CDR3 extends over 14 amino acids. CDR1 DFQATT and CDR2 SNEGSKA come from the germline V gene (reference sequence). V shed 6 bases, J shed 3 bases, and the junction held 8 bases outside the gene matches. In DNA, the CDR3 is TGCAGTGCCCCCGGGACAGACGACAATCAGCCCCAGCATTTT. Protein product: CSAPGTDDNQPQHF.

The chain links TRBV7-9 to TRBJ2-1; D gene uncertain. The CDR3 spans 12 residues. The ends were cut back, 5 bases at V and 7 bases at J, with 9 bases in the middle. Germline V CDR1 and CDR2: SEHNR, FQNEAQ (reference sequence). CDR3 loop: CASSTDLNEQFF. CDR3 nucleotide sequence: TGTGCCAGCAGCACGGACCTGAATGAGCAGTTCTTC. The full variable domain, completed using reference TRBV7-9 and TRBJ2-1, is DTGVSQNPRHKITKRGQNVTFRCDPISEHNRLYWYRQTLGQGPEFLTYFQNEAQLEKSRLLSDRFSAERPKGSFSTLEIQRTEQGDSAMYLCASSTDLNEQFFGPGTRLTVL.

This clonotype was seen a handful of times. J is TRBJ2-1 and V is TRBV19; 9 bases are shared with TRBD1. CDR3 length: 17 residues. Germline lookup yields CDR1 LNHDA and CDR2 SQIVND (reference sequence). The ends lost 6 bases at V and 8 bases at J; junction bases unmatched: 17. CDR3 sequence reads: CASSSYSPDRGQYEQFF. The CDR3 region has the DNA TGTGCCAGTAGCTCCTACTCTCCGGACAGGGGACAATATGAGCAGTTCTTC.

This clonotype has just a few counts. The gene calls are TRBV6-2 or TRBV6-3 and TRBJ2-2; 7 bases align to TRBD1. This CDR3 is 17 amino acids long. CDR1 is MNHEY and CDR2 is SVGEGT in the germline V gene. The V and J ends lost 0 bases and 5 bases, in that order; junction bases with no gene match: 9. The CDR3 spells CASSYSRDRLSTGELFF. The CDR3 bases are TGTGCCAGCAGTTACTCGAGGGACAGACTGTCGACCGGGGAGCTGTTTTTT.

This CDR3 is CASSPAEANTEAFF. DNA for the CDR3: TGTGCCAGCTCACCCGCTGAAGCAAACACTGAAGCTTTCTTT. V and J are TRBV18 and TRBJ1-1; D is uncertain. The CDR3 totals 14 residues. Trimming stripped 3 bases from V and 2 bases from J, with 10 bases between. Germline assignment: CDR1 KGHSH and CDR2 LQKENI. The full variable domain, in which reference TRBV18 and TRBJ1-1 provide the parts outside the CDR3, is NAGVMQNPRHLVRRRGQEARLRCSPMKGHSHVYWYRQLPEEGLKFMVYLQKENIIDESGMPKERFSAEFPKEGPSILRIQQVVRGDSAAYFCASSPAEANTEAFFGQGTRLTVV.

This clonotype was seen at least ten times. The chain carries TRBV7-6 and TRBJ2-7, with D maybe TRBD1 (5 bases). Between the trimmed V and J ends, which lost 4 bases and 2 bases, there was a span of 12 bases. This CDR3 contains 14 residues. Germline CDR1 reads SGHVS; CDR2 reads FNYEAQ. CDR3 DNA: TGTGCCAGCAGCTCTGAGACAGCTACCTACGAGCAGTACTTC. This gives the protein CASSSETATYEQYF.

This sequence joins TRBV20-1 and TRBJ2-1, with TRBD2 matching 10 bases. Germline CDR1 reads DFQATT; CDR2 reads SNEGSKA (reference sequence). V gave up 2 bases and J gave up 6 bases; unmatched junction bases: 10. The CDR3 runs to 16 residues. CDR3 sequence: CSARIGTSGDSNEQFF. The CDR3 DNA reads as TGCAGTGCTAGAATTGGTACTAGCGGGGATTCCAATGAGCAGTTCTTC.

The genes are TRBV6-4 and TRBJ1-5; 7 positions agree with TRBD1. The CDR3 extends over 16 amino acids. The trim removed 3 bases at V and 0 bases at J, leaving 5 bases unmatched. Germline CDR1 and CDR2: MRHNA and SNTAGT. The DNA of the CDR3 is TGTGCCAGCAGTGAACACGACAGGGATAGCAATCAGCCCCAGCATTTT. Residues: CASSEHDRDSNQPQHF.

This chain connects TRBV28 to TRBJ2-7; 7 bases agree with TRBD1. Germline CDR1 reads MDHEN; CDR2 reads SYDVKM. The trim removed 5 bases at V and 1 base at J, leaving 8 bases unmatched. CDR3 length: 15 residues. CDR3 sequence reads: CASSVDRDFSYEQYF. The CDR3 nucleotides are TGTGCCAGCAGTGTTGACAGGGATTTTTCCTACGAGCAGTACTTC.

This clonotype has a single count. The chain employs TRBV7-9 and TRBJ2-7; maybe TRBD2 (5 bases). Germline V gene lookup returns CDR1 SEHNR and CDR2 FQNEAQ (reference sequence). The CDR3 extends over 15 amino acids. With 1 base removed from V and 1 base from J, the gap between germline ends came to 11 bases. The CDR3 DNA reads as TGTGCCAGCAGCTTAGACCAAACGGGATCCTACGAGCAGTACTTC. Protein sequence: CASSLDQTGSYEQYF.

The chain combines TRBV11-2 with TRBJ2-3; D not certain. The V end lost 3 bases, the J end lost 3 bases, and 16 bases lay between the germline ends. This CDR3 region has 16 residues. Looked up from germline, CDR1 is SGHAT and CDR2 is FQNNGV. The CDR3 DNA sequence: TGTGCCAGCAGCTTTGCGCCAAGGCGGAGTACAGATACGCAGTATTTT. This codes for CASSFAPRRSTDTQYF.

V gene TRBV9 combines with J gene TRBJ1-5, with 7 bases fitting TRBD1. The CDR3 loop spans 15 amino acids. In germline, CDR1 is SGDLS, CDR2 YYNGEE. V lost 0 bases, J lost 3 bases, and 3 bases stayed unmatched. The CDR3 nucleotides read TGTGCCAGCAGCGTAGAAGGGGGCCCCAATCAGCCCCAGCATTTT. Translated, it gives CASSVEGGPNQPQHF.

V is TRBV19 and J is TRBJ2-3; 7 nucleotides line up with TRBD1. The V and J ends lost 2 bases and 1 base, in that order; junction bases with no gene match: 6. The CDR3 extends over 16 amino acids. Germline values: CDR1 LNHDA, CDR2 SQIVND (reference sequence). CDR3 in amino acids: CASSIIVTGGTDTQYF. The CDR3 nucleotides read TGTGCCAGTAGTATAATTGTAACAGGGGGCACAGATACGCAGTATTTT.

This clonotype was seen ten or more times. This chain links TRBV6-2 or TRBV6-3 with TRBJ2-1; possibly TRBD2 for D (5 bases). With 2 bases removed from V and 0 bases from J, the gap between germline ends came to 8 bases. The CDR3 consists of 15 residues. Germline CDR1 reads MNHEY; CDR2 reads SVGEGT. The DNA of the CDR3 is TGTGCCAGCAGTTACGGAGGCAGCTCCTACAATGAGCAGTTCTTC. It encodes CASSYGGSSYNEQFF.

This clonotype turned up a few times. The chain has TRBV30 and TRBJ1-5; D is possibly TRBD1 (5 bases). CDR1 and CDR2 (germline): GTSNPN, SVGIG (reference sequence). Trimming took 8 bases from V and 2 from J, leaving 10 bases between them. This CDR3 region has 12 residues. CDR3 coding DNA: TGTGCCAGCAGGGAACGCAATCAGCCCCAGCATTTT. Residues: CASRERNQPQHF. The whole variable domain, filled in from reference TRBV30 and TRBJ1-5, reads SQTIHQWPATLVQPVGSPLSLECTVEGTSNPNLYWYRQAAGRGLQLLFYSVGIGQISSEVPQNLSASRPQDRQFILSSKKLLLSDSGFYLCASRERNQPQHFGDGTRLSIL.

This clonotype was detected only a few times. V is TRBV7-2 and J is TRBJ1-6; D perhaps matches TRBD1 (5 bases). The V end was cut by 1 base, the J end by 3 bases, with 10 bases between. The germline gives CDR1 SGHTA, CDR2 FQGNSA. The CDR3 has 16 residues. This CDR3 is CASSLGEGYYNSPLHF. CDR3 in DNA: TGTGCCAGCAGCTTAGGCGAGGGGTACTATAATTCACCCCTCCACTTT.

Notes on this clonotype: A read error may produce the germline difference seen at one junction end. The chain employs TRBV27 and TRBJ2-7, with D unresolved. This CDR3 is 14 amino acids long. CDR1 MNHEY and CDR2 SMNVEV come from the germline V gene (reference sequence). For the CDR3, the DNA is TGTGACAGCAGTTTAACCGCAGGTGAGAGAGAGCAGTACTTC. Translation gives CDSSLTAGEREQYF.